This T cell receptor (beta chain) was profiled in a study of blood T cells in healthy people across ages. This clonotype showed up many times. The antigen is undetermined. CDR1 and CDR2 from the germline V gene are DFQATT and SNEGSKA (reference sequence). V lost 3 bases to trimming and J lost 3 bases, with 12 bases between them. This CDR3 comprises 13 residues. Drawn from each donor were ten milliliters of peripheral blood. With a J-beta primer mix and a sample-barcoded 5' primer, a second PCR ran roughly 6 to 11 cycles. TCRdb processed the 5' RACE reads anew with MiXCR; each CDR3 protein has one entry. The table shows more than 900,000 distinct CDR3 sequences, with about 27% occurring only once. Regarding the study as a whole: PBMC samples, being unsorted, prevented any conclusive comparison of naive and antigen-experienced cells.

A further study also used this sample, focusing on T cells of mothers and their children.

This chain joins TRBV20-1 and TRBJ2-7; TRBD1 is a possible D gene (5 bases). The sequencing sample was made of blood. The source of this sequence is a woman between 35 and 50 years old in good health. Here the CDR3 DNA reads TGCAGTGCTAGTTCAAGGGGTGGCTACGAGCAGTACTTC. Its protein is CSASSRGGYEQYF.